This is a list of T cell receptor beta chains from one sample in a study of shared clonotypes between healthy human individuals. This table comes from immunoSEQ multiplex PCR, and its TCRdb copy is limited to in-frame clones, with some not included. The repertoire holds some 2,500,000 clones, with less than 95% as singletons. Sequenced material: naive CD4+ T cells from PBMCs. These receptors originate from a man younger than 35 in good health. Some clones in this sample may be carry-over from other donors' samples. Both conserved end residues are part of each CDR3. A D gene is named only where the DNA matches it firmly. Expanded clones are given a class, and other clones once, few, many or no size at all.

TRBJ1-1,TRBV10-3,.,.,CAISGARNTEAFF,TGTGCCATCAGTGGGGCACGGAACACTGAAGCTTTCTTT
TRBJ1-1,TRBV7-6,TRBD1,.,CASSLARGQGAYTEAFF,TGTGCCAGCAGCTTAGCTCGGGGACAGGGGGCCTACACTGAAGCTTTCTTT
TRBJ2-1,TRBV6-5,.,.,CASSYADYNEQFF,TGTGCCAGCAGTTATGCAGACTACAATGAGCAGTTCTTC
TRBJ1-1,TRBV6-1,.,.,CASSSLEGLEAFF,TGTGCCAGCAGTTCCCTAGAAGGACTTGAAGCTTTCTTT
TRBJ2-7,TRBV6-1,.,.,CASRGFSSLPLYF,TGTGCCAGCAGGGGGTTTTCTAGCCTCCCCCTATACTTC
TRBJ2-1,TRBV7-3,.,.,CASSLGRANEQFF,TGTGCCAGCAGCTTAGGAAGGGCGAATGAGCAGTTCTTC
TRBJ2-1,TRBV6-4,.,.,CASSDEGRPYNEQFF,TGTGCCAGCAGTGACGAGGGGCGACCCTACAATGAGCAGTTCTTC
TRBJ2-7,TRBV18,TRBD2,once,CASSSALPTSGNEQYF,TGTGCCAGCTCAAGCGCCTTACCGACTAGCGGGAACGAGCAGTACTTC
TRBJ2-1,TRBV5-1,.,.,CASSRLSDAALEQFF,TGCGCCAGCAGCCGGTTGTCGGACGCCGCTCTCGAGCAGTTCTTC
TRBJ1-4,TRBV19,.,once,CASRWRAGEKLFF,TGTGCCAGCAGGTGGAGGGCGGGGGAAAAACTGTTTTTT
TRBJ1-5,TRBV30,.,.,CAWSVTGVQPQHF,TGTGCCTGGAGTGTTACGGGGGTTCAGCCCCAGCATTTT
TRBJ2-7,TRBV6-1,.,.,CASSDSYEQYF,TGTGCCAGCAGCGACTCCTACGAGCAGTACTTC
TRBJ2-7,TRBV27,TRBD2,.,CASSLWYGLASYEQYF,TGTGCCAGCAGTTTATGGTACGGACTAGCGTCCTACGAGCAGTACTTC
TRBJ2-1,TRBV5-1,.,.,CASSFDAGYNEQFF,TGCGCCAGCAGCTTCGATGCGGGATACAATGAGCAGTTCTTC
TRBJ2-4,TRBV11-2,TRBD2,.,CASSPGTGTSGTSNIQYF,TGTGCCAGCAGCCCCGGCACCGGGACTAGCGGGACTTCGAACATTCAGTACTTC
TRBJ2-7,TRBV15,.,.,CATSREFAQGHEQYF,TGTGCCACCAGCAGAGAATTTGCACAGGGCCACGAGCAGTACTTC
TRBJ2-1,TRBV7-2,TRBD2,.,CASSLDGGGPPFF,TGTGCCAGCAGCTTAGACGGGGGAGGGCCACCGTTCTTC
TRBJ1-1,TRBV7-9,TRBD1,.,CASSALLSGTGGPEAFF,TGTGCCAGCAGCGCATTATTATCCGGGACAGGGGGCCCTGAAGCTTTCTTT
TRBJ2-5,TRBV7-9,TRBD1,.,CASSLGQGEAQYF,TGTGCCAGCAGCCTAGGACAGGGAGAGGCCCAGTACTTC
TRBJ2-7,TRBV6-1,.,.,CASRRTSGGYEQYF,TGTGCCAGCAGAAGGACTTCAGGCGGGTACGAGCAGTACTTC
TRBJ1-2,TRBV5-1,.,.,CASSLPSYGYTF,TGCGCCAGCAGCTTGCCCTCCTATGGCTACACCTTC
TRBJ1-4,TRBV28,.,few,CASRPQNRILFF,TGTGCCAGCAGACCCCAAAACAGAATCCTGTTTTTT
TRBJ2-7,TRBV10-1,.,.,CASSDGRWAGMGYEQYF,TGCGCCAGCAGTGACGGAAGGTGGGCAGGAATGGGTTACGAGCAGTACTTC
TRBJ2-7,TRBV5-1,.,.,CASSYSGLPSYEQYF,TGCGCCAGCAGCTACTCAGGACTTCCATCCTACGAGCAGTACTTC
TRBJ2-2,TRBV7-2,.,.,CASSLMASNTGELFF,TGTGCCAGCAGCTTAATGGCCAGTAACACCGGGGAGCTGTTTTTT
TRBJ1-6,TRBV19,.,.,CASSAKHNSPLHF,TGTGCCAGTAGTGCCAAGCATAATTCACCCCTCCACTTT
TRBJ1-1,TRBV18,TRBD1,.,CASSSNRGANTEAFF,TGTGCCAGCTCGTCAAACAGGGGGGCGAACACTGAAGCTTTCTTT
TRBJ1-2,TRBV9,TRBD1,.,CASSKARDRGSPSYGYTF,TGTGCCAGCAGCAAAGCGAGGGACAGGGGTTCGCCAAGCTATGGCTACACCTTC
TRBJ2-7,TRBV7-2,TRBD2,.,CASSLLREWAEQYF,TGTGCCAGCAGCTTATTGCGGGAGTGGGCCGAGCAGTACTTC
TRBJ2-4,TRBV5-1,.,.,CASSSREGVNIQYF,TGCGCCAGCAGCTCCAGGGAGGGGGTGAACATTCAGTACTTC
TRBJ2-7,TRBV6-5,.,.,CASSYGLFYEQYF,TGTGCCAGCAGTTACGGCCTATTCTACGAGCAGTACTTC
TRBJ1-1,TRBV7-9,.,few,CASSPRTANTEAFF,TGTGCCAGCAGCCCGAGGACGGCGAACACTGAAGCTTTCTTT
TRBJ2-1,TRBV7-2,TRBD2,.,CASSPTTSGGSYNEQFF,TGTGCCAGCAGCCCCACGACTAGCGGGGGGTCCTACAATGAGCAGTTCTTC
TRBJ2-1,TRBV15,.,few,CATSRDPGSSYNEQFF,TGTGCCACCAGCAGAGATCCGGGGAGCTCCTACAATGAGCAGTTCTTC
TRBJ1-3,TRBV20-1,.,.,CNAWGNTIYF,TGCAATGCGTGGGGAAACACCATATATTTT
TRBJ2-7,TRBV19,TRBD2,.,CASSIVGSGRAYEQYF,TGTGCCAGTAGTATAGTTGGTAGCGGGAGGGCCTACGAGCAGTACTTC
TRBJ2-5,TRBV5-1,TRBD2,.,CASKLGISGRLETQYF,TGCGCCAGCAAGCTTGGTATTAGCGGGAGGCTGGAGACCCAGTACTTC
TRBJ1-2,TRBV6-1,TRBD1,once,CATRRTGGEGYTF,TGTGCCACTCGTAGGACAGGGGGTGAAGGCTACACCTTC
TRBJ1-5,TRBV19,TRBD1,.,CASSPYRGDQPQHF,TGTGCCAGTAGTCCCTACAGGGGAGATCAGCCCCAGCATTTT
TRBJ2-6,TRBV27,.,.,CASSPPGSGANVLTF,TGTGCCAGCAGTCCCCCGGGCTCTGGGGCCAACGTCCTGACTTTC
TRBJ1-5,TRBV10-1,.,.,CASSGALDQPQHF,TGCGCCAGCAGTGGGGCCCTCGATCAGCCCCAGCATTTT
TRBJ2-6,TRBV7-3,.,once,CASSPPGGANVLTF,TGTGCCAGCAGCCCCCCAGGTGGGGCCAACGTCCTGACTTTC
TRBJ2-6,TRBV27,.,.,CASSRQGSGTGANVLTF,TGTGCCAGCAGTCGACAGGGAAGCGGGACTGGGGCCAACGTCCTGACTTTC
TRBJ1-2,TRBV5-5,.,.,CASAGEPRGYTF,TGTGCCAGTGCCGGGGAACCGCGAGGCTACACCTTC
TRBJ2-1,TRBV7-9,TRBD2,.,CASSLVTGGPSNEQFF,TGTGCCAGCAGCTTAGTTACGGGAGGGCCGAGTAATGAGCAGTTCTTC
TRBJ2-1,TRBV25-1,TRBD1,.,CASHGDRGNNEQFF,TGTGCCAGCCACGGGGACAGGGGGAACAATGAGCAGTTCTTC
TRBJ2-5,TRBV12-5,TRBD2,.,CASGQWGAGERWETQYF,TGTGCTAGTGGCCAATGGGGTGCGGGGGAAAGATGGGAGACCCAGTACTTC
TRBJ1-2,TRBV6-5,.,.,CASQQQGTYGYTF,TGTGCCAGCCAACAGCAGGGTACCTATGGCTACACCTTC
TRBJ1-2,TRBV2,.,.,CASSDRSSAHGYTF,TGTGCCAGCAGTGATCGGTCGTCGGCTCATGGCTACACCTTC
TRBJ2-3,TRBV5-1,TRBD2,.,CASSAPLAGVVDTQYF,TGCGCCAGCAGCGCCCCACTAGCGGGAGTGGTAGATACGCAGTATTTT